This T cell receptor beta chain was sequenced for a study of cytomegalovirus exposure and HLA in healthy donors. Across the study: In a previous analysis, 95 million to 130 million unique TCR beta sequences were found from 170 million or so T cells. Overall study findings and caveats: The authors reported that TCR beta sequences could predict HLA-A and HLA-B alleles. These predictions were accurate for most subjects in the first cohort. In an earlier analysis, about 90% or about 30%: the productive usage of most TCR beta V segments. Confirmation in vitro established that a few CMV-associated chains were specific for CMV antigens.

J was trimmed by 0 bases and V by 4 bases; bases with no gene match: 8. The CDR3 spans 16 residues. The germline V gene encodes CDR1 SGHRS and CDR2 YFSETQ. This clone has more than one count but fewer than ten. The antigen is not known. The PCR ran on 60 Vbeta and 13 Jbeta primers. Sequencing was performed with immunoSEQ multiplex PCR; in TCRdb, only in-frame clones are kept and a portion is missing. The sample consists of 30,000 to 40,000 clones, over 60% of them appearing once. The sequenced sample was PBMCs. The rearrangement links TRBV5-1 to TRBJ1-1, with 8 positions matching TRBD1. The TCR comes from a man under 40 in good health and CMV-seronegative. DNA for the CDR3: TGCGCCAGCAGCCTCGGGACAGGCTTGGTGAACACTGAAGCTTTCTTT. Encoded protein: CASSLGTGLVNTEAFF.